This TCR beta chain is drawn from a study of blood T cell repertoires in COVID-19. Per the original methods: Estimation of nucleated cell counts relied on the amplification of reference gene primers. Profiling relied on immunoSEQ multiplex PCR, and the TCRdb table lists in-frame clones only, not all of them. V, J and clone size are taken as reported in that table, and D and trimming were inferred from the DNA itself. The data hold some 150,000 clones, with about 80% observed a single time. Germline-derived CDR1 and CDR2 are MNHEY and SVGAGI. The CDR3 has 14 amino acids. Between the trimmed V and J ends, which lost 6 bases and 1 base, there was a span of 12 bases.

The sample comprised peripheral blood. The chain uses TRBV6-5 and TRBJ1-1; D remains unclear. This sequence originates from a man aged 55 to 70 with acute or convalescent COVID-19. The CDR3 nucleotides are TGTGCCAGCAGCAATCTGAGGTGGAACACTGAAGCTTTCTTT. Amino acid sequence: CASSNLRWNTEAFF.